One sample yielded the 6 T cell receptor beta chains listed below, sequenced in a study of blood T cell repertoires in COVID-19. Profiled with immunoSEQ multiplex PCR; TCRdb holds only in-frame clones, not every one. The profile covers approximately 240,000 clones, with 70% to 85% appearing a single time and approximately 1.3% taken by the ten largest. The sample comprised PBMCs or T cells enriched from blood (not recorded which). Every receptor here comes from a woman aged 40 to 49 with acute COVID-19.

The rearrangement uses TRBV2 and TRBJ2-1; 9 bases line up with TRBD2. This CDR3 comprises 14 residues. Germline CDR1 SNHLY, CDR2 FYNNEI. J lost 5 bases, V lost 6 bases, and 5 bases had no gene match. CDR3 nucleotides: TGTGCCAGCAGGGTAGCGGGAGTCCACAATGAGCAGTTCTTC. Translating it yields CASRVAGVHNEQFF.

About this clone: The same CDR3 can be traced to other DNA sequences in this sample. This chain links TRBV29-1 with TRBJ1-1, with 8 bases matching TRBD1. J lost 5 bases, V lost 4 bases, and 6 bases had no gene match. CDR1 is SQVTM, CDR2 ANQGSEA, per germline. The length of the CDR3 is 13 residues. Here the CDR3 DNA reads TGCAGCGTTGCCGGACAGGGAGGGACTGAAGCTTTCTTT. This codes for CSVAGQGGTEAFF.

V usage is TRBV28 and J usage is TRBJ1-5; 7 bases match TRBD1. The CDR3 covers 16 residues. Germline lookup yields CDR1 MDHEN and CDR2 SYDVKM. With 5 bases clipped from V and 0 bases from J, the junction kept 7 bases outside the gene matches. The CDR3 bases are TGTGCCAGCAGTGGCCGGGACAGCAATAGCAATCAGCCCCAGCATTTT. It is translated as CASSGRDSNSNQPQHF.

There are a few counts of this clone. The V call is TRBV7-8, the J call TRBJ2-3; TRBD2 agrees at 13 bases. The CDR3 totals 15 residues. Germline trimming cut 5 bases from V and 5 bases from J; bases unmatched to any gene: 4. Looked up from germline, CDR1 is SGHVS and CDR2 is FQNEAQ. CDR3 region: CASSILAGGIDTQYF. Here the CDR3 DNA reads TGTGCCAGCAGCATACTAGCGGGGGGGATAGATACGCAGTATTTT.

This chain uses TRBV15 with TRBJ2-7, with TRBD1 identical over 8 bases. The V gene end was trimmed by 4 bases and the J gene end by 6 bases; junction bases not matched to a gene: 8. Germline V gene sequence: CDR1 LNHNV, CDR2 YYDKDF (reference sequence). The CDR3 sequence is 14 residues long. The DNA for the CDR3 is TGTGCCACCAGCACCGAGACAGGGGTGGGCGAGCAGTACTTC. Amino acid sequence: CATSTETGVGEQYF.

The chain uses TRBV3-1 (or the pseudogene TRBV3-2) and TRBJ2-1, with D hard to call. This CDR3 has 15 amino acids. Germline V lookup: CDR1 LGHDT, CDR2 YNNKEL (reference sequence). The V end was cut by 1 base, the J end by 0 bases, with 7 bases between. The CDR3 here is CASSQVWSSYNEQFF. In nucleotides, the CDR3 is TGTGCCAGCAGCCAAGTCTGGAGCTCCTACAATGAGCAGTTCTTC.